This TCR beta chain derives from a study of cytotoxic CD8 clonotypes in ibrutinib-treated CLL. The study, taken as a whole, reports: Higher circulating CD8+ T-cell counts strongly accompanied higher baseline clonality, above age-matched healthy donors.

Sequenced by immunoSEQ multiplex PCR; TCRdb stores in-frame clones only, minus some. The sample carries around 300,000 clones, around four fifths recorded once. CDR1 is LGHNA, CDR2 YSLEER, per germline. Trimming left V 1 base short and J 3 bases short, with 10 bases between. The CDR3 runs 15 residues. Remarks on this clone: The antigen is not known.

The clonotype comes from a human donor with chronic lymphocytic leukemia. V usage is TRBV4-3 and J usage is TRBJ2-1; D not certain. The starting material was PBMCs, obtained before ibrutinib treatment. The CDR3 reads CASSQGTLYYNEQFF. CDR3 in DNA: TGCGCCAGCAGCCAAGGGACCCTCTACTACAATGAGCAGTTCTTC.